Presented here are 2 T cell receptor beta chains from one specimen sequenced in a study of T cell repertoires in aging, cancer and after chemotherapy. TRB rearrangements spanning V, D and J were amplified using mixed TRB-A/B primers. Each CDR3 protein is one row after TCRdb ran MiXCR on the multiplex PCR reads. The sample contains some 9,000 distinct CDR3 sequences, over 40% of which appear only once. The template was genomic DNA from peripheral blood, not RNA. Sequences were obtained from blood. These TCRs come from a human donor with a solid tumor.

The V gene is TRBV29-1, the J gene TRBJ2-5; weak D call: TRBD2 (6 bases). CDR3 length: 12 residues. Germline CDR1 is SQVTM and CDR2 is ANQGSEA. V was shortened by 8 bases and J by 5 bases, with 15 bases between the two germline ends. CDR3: CSSGGNEETQYF. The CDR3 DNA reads TGCAGCTCTGGGGGGAATGAGGAGACCCAGTACTTC.

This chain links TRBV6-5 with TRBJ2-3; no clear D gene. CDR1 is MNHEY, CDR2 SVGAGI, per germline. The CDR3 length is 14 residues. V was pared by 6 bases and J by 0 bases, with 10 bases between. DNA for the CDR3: TGTGCCAGCAGGAGATCGGGCAGCACAGATACGCAGTATTTT. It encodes CASRRSGSTDTQYF.